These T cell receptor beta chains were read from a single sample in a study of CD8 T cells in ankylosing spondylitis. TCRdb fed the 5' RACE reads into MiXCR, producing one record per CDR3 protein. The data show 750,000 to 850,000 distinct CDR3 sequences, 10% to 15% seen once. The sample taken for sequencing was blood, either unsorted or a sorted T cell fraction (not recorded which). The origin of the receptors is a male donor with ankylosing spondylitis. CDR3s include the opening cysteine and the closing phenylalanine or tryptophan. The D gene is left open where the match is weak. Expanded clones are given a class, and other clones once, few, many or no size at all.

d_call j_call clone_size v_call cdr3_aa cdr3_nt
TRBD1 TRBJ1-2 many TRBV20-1 CSHRQGSYGYTF TGCAGTCATAGACAGGGCAGCTATGGCTACACCTTC
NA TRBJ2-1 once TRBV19 CASKEASAYNEQFF TGTGCCAGTAAGGAGGCTTCTGCCTACAATGAGCAGTTCTTC
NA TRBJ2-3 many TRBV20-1 CSATGDGTDTQYF TGCAGTGCTACGGGAGATGGCACAGATACGCAGTATTTT
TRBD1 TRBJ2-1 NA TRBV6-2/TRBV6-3 CASRRVGQGNNEQFF TGTGCCAGCAGGAGGGTGGGACAGGGCAACAATGAGCAGTTCTTC
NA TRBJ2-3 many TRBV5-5 CASSLGRGVWTDTQYF TGTGCCAGCAGCTTGGGCAGGGGCGTTTGGACAGATACGCAGTATTTT
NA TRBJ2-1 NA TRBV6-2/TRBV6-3 CASSYRGTKGNEQFF TGTGCCAGCAGTTACCGTGGGACCAAGGGGAATGAGCAGTTCTTC
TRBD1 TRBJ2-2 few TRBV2 CASSDTGVGELFF TGTGCCAGCAGCGATACAGGGGTCGGGGAGCTGTTTTTT
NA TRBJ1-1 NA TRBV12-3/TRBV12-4 CASRKRDAAEAFF TGTGCCAGCAGAAAACGGGACGCGGCTGAAGCTTTCTTT
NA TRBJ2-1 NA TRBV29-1 CSARRQGQSYNEQFF TGCAGCGCCAGAAGGCAGGGTCAATCCTACAATGAGCAGTTCTTC
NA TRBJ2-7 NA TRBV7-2 CASSLGTSVVYEQYF TGTGCCAGCAGCTTAGGGACGTCGGTTGTTTACGAGCAGTACTTC
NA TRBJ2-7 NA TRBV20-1 CSAREGLDYEQYF TGCAGTGCTAGGGAAGGTTTAGACTACGAGCAGTACTTC
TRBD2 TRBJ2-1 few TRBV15 CATSREAGVLTKNEQFF TGTGCCACCAGCAGAGAAGCGGGAGTCCTGACCAAGAATGAGCAGTTCTTC
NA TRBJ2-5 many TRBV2 CASSGNRDDETQYF TGTGCCAGCAGTGGAAACAGGGATGACGAGACCCAGTACTTC
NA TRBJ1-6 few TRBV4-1 CASSPTRGNNNSPLHF TGCGCCAGCAGCCCGACGCGAGGAAATAATAATTCACCCCTCCACTTT
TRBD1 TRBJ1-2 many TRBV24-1 CATRGDSNYGYTF TGTGCCACCAGGGGGGACAGTAACTATGGCTACACCTTC
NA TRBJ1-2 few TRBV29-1 CSVEPRNLNYGYTF TGCAGCGTTGAACCACGGAACCTTAACTATGGCTACACCTTC
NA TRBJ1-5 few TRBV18 CASSPPSQTGYQPQHF TGTGCCAGCTCACCACCCTCCCAGACAGGCTATCAGCCCCAGCATTTT
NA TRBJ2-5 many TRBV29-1 CSVFPRQYQETQYF TGCAGCGTTTTCCCCAGACAGTACCAAGAGACCCAGTACTTC
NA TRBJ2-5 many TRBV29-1 CSVDKEFGTQYF TGCAGCGTTGATAAGGAGTTTGGGACCCAGTACTTC
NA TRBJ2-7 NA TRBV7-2 CASSLGPRDSYYEQYF TGTGCCAGCAGCTTAGGCCCCCGGGATTCTTACTACGAGCAGTACTTC
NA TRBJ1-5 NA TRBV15 CATSREQVAQPQHF TGTGCCACCAGCAGAGAGCAGGTTGCTCAGCCCCAGCATTTT
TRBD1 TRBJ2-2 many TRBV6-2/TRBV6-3 CASSYYNRGDGELFF TGTGCCAGCAGTTACTACAACAGGGGGGACGGGGAGCTGTTTTTT
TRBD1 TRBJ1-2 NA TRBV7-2 CASSSTGFSGYTF TGTGCCAGCAGCTCGACAGGGTTCTCTGGCTACACCTTC
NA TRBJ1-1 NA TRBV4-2 CASSPRAKNTEAFF TGTGCCAGCAGCCCAAGAGCAAAGAACACTGAAGCTTTCTTT
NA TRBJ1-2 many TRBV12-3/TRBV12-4 CASSLGSPPHGYTF TGTGCCAGCAGTTTGGGCAGTCCTCCTCATGGCTACACCTTC
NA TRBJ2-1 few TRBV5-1 CASSWAVSSYNEQFF TGCGCCAGCAGCTGGGCAGTTAGCTCCTACAATGAGCAGTTCTTC
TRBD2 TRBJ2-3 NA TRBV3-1 CASSQDLAASTDTQYF TGTGCCAGCAGCCAAGATCTAGCGGCTAGCACAGATACGCAGTATTTT
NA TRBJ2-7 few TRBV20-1 CSARDRQGHSEQYF TGCAGTGCTAGAGACCGGCAGGGCCACTCCGAGCAGTACTTC
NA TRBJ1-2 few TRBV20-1 CSAEANYGYTF TGCAGTGCCGAAGCTAACTATGGCTACACCTTC
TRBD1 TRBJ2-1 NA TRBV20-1 CSASAGGVAHIYNEQFF TGCAGTGCTAGCGCAGGGGGTGTTGCGCACATCTACAATGAGCAGTTCTTC
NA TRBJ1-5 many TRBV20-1 CSAGGQPQHF TGCAGTGCTGGGGGGCAGCCCCAGCATTTT
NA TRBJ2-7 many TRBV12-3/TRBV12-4 CASRYREYEQYF TGTGCCAGCCGGTACAGGGAGTACGAGCAGTACTTC
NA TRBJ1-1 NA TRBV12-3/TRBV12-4 CASSRPEGGRTEAFF TGTGCCAGCAGCCGGCCCGAGGGGGGAAGAACTGAAGCTTTCTTT
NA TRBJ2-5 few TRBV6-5 CASSYSASTQETQYF TGTGCCAGCAGTTACTCGGCCAGCACCCAAGAGACCCAGTACTTC
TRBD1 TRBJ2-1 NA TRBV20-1 CSAIQGRTYNEQFF TGCAGTGCTATACAGGGGAGAACCTACAATGAGCAGTTCTTC
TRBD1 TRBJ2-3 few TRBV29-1 CSVDRGQSRTDTQYF TGCAGCGTTGACAGGGGGCAATCTCGGACGGATACGCAGTATTTT